These T cell receptor beta chains were read from a single sample in a study of T cell responses to AZD1222 COVID-19 vaccine. Here immunoSEQ multiplex PCR was the method, and the copy in TCRdb shows in-frame clones only, minus some. The sample has 14,000 or so clones, about 80% seen once; the top ten hold around two fifths. The sample consisted of peripheral blood, taken 28 days after the second AZD1222 dose. Receptors were obtained from an adult who received the AZD1222 COVID-19 vaccine. CDR3s leave out the opening cysteine and the closing phenylalanine or tryptophan. A D gene is named only where the DNA matches it firmly.

TRBV13	TRBJ1-1	TRBD1	ASSTRDRGNTEAF
TRBV5-1	TRBJ1-1	-	ASSSLEIGNTEAF
TRBV28	TRBJ1-1	TRBD1	ASKQGAWTEAF
TRBV19	TRBJ1-2	-	ASSFSGTLGYYGYT
TRBV5-1	TRBJ1-5	-	ASSPGTLGQPQH
TRBV19	TRBJ1-3	TRBD1	ATGTEPGNTIY
TRBV30	TRBJ1-3	-	ACIGSGNTIY
TRBV7-3	TRBJ2-1	-	ASSLTGSRNEQF
TRBV29-1	TRBJ2-7	-	SVEDPAWGTEQY
TRBV11-2	TRBJ2-1	TRBD2	ASSSKRGGALRTNEQF
TRBV27	TRBJ1-5	TRBD1	ASGGQGGQPQH
TRBV9	TRBJ1-1	TRBD1	ASSEGTGANTEAF
TRBV11-2	TRBJ2-1	-	ASSADWTANNEQF
TRBV2	TRBJ1-5	-	ATTREGSPNQPQH
TRBV4-3	TRBJ2-2	-	ASRTFTGELF
TRBV19	TRBJ1-1	TRBD1	ASTETGYYTEAF
TRBV5-1	TRBJ2-3	TRBD2	ASRLPGLAGAGSSTDTQY
TRBV12-3/TRBV12-4	TRBJ2-3	-	ASSFGTDTQY
TRBV7-9	TRBJ2-1	-	ASSLASSYNEQF
TRBV12-3/TRBV12-4	TRBJ2-1	TRBD2	ASGRAFNEQF
TRBV13	TRBJ2-2	-	ASSLEVGGNTGELF
TRBV5-1	TRBJ2-5	-	ASSLDTGGETQY
TRBV15	TRBJ2-1	TRBD2	ATSIRAGGVLDEQF
TRBV27	TRBJ1-5	-	ASSLFKGAGQPQH
TRBV5-8	TRBJ1-2	-	ASSLATTAFNYGYT
TRBV11-2	TRBJ1-1	-	ASSSRTVMDTEAF
TRBV7-3	TRBJ2-5	TRBD2	ASSSGLAVQGETQY
TRBV6-1	TRBJ2-5	-	ASSDLGMQETQY
TRBV30	TRBJ2-3	TRBD2	AWSKGLATDTQY
TRBV11-3	TRBJ1-2	-	ASSAGGNYGYT
TRBV7-9	TRBJ1-3	-	ASRDRSGNTIY
TRBV2	TRBJ2-1	TRBD1	ASSNPGQGINEQF
TRBV12-3/TRBV12-4	TRBJ2-1	-	ASASRGNEQF
TRBV30	TRBJ1-2	-	AWSVTTVNYGYT
TRBV5-4	TRBJ2-7	TRBD2	ASSSPGLAGLSYEQY
TRBV28	TRBJ2-7	-	ASSPGLSSYEQY
TRBV6-5	TRBJ1-6	-	ASTPGNYNSPLH
TRBV5-4	TRBJ2-1	-	ASSPGLAAEQF
TRBV6-6	TRBJ1-5	-	ASRGRQPQH
TRBV12-3/TRBV12-4	TRBJ1-2	-	ASSLSRGGYT
TRBV27	TRBJ2-1	-	ASSLGGARNEQF
TRBV9	TRBJ1-5	-	ASSGSSQPDYQPQH
TRBV30	TRBJ2-2	-	AWGPSRGELF
TRBV18	TRBJ1-4	TRBD1	ASSQTGDFGANEKLF
TRBV5-1	TRBJ2-7	-	ASSFGRDEQY